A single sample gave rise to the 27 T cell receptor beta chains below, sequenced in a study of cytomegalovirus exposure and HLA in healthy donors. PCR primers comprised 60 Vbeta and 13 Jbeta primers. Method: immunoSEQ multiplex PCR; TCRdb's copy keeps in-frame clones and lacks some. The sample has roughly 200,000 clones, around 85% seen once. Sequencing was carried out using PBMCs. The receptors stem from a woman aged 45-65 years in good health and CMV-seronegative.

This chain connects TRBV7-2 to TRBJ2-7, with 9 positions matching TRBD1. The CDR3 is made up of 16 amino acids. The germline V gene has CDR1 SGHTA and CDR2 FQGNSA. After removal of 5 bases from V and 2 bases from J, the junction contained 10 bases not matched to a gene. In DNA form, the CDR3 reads TGTGCCAGCAGCCTCCAGCGGGACAGGGAAGCCTACGAGCAGTACTTC. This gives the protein CASSLQRDREAYEQYF.

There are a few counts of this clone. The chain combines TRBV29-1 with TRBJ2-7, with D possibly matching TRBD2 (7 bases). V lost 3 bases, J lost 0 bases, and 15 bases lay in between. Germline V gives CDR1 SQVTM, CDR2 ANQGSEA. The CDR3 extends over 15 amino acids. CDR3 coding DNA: TGCAGCGTTGAGATGGGGGCGGGAGTCTCCTACGAGCAGTACTTC. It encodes CSVEMGAGVSYEQYF.

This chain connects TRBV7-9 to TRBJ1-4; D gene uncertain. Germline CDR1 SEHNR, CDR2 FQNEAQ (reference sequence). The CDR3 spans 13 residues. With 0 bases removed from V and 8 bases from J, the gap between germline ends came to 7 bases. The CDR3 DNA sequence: TGTGCCAGCAGCTTAGCGACGGGGGAAAAACTGTTTTTT. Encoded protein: CASSLATGEKLFF.

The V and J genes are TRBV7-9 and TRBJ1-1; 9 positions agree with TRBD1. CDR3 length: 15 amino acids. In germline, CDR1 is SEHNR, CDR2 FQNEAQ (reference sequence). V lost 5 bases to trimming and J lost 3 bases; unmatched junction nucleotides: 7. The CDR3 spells CASSASGTGYTEAFF. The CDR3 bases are TGTGCCAGCAGCGCCTCCGGGACAGGGTACACTGAAGCTTTCTTT.

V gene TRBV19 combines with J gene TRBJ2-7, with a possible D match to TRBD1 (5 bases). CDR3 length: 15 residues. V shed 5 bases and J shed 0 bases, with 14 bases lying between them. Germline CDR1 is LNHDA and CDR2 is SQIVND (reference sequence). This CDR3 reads CASSSFRGSSYEQYF. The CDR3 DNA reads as TGTGCCAGTAGTTCCTTTAGGGGCAGCTCCTACGAGCAGTACTTC.

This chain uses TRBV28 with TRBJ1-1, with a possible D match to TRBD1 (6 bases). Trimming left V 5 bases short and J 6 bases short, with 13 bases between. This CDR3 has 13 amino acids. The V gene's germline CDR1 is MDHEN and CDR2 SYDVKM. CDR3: CASSPHGGPEAFF. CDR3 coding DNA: TGTGCCAGCAGTCCTCATGGGGGCCCTGAAGCTTTCTTT.

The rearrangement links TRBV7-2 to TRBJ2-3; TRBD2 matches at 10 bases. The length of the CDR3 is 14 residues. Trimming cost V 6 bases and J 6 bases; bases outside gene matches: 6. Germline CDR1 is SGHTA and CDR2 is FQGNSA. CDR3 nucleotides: TGTGCCAGCAGAGCGGGAGGGCCCAAGGATACGCAGTATTTT. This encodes CASRAGGPKDTQYF. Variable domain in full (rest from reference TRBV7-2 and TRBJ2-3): GAGVSQSPSNKVTEKGKDVELRCDPISGHTALYWYRQSLGQGLEFLIYFQGNSAPDKSGLPSDRFSAERTGGSVSTLTIQRTQQEDSAVYLCASRAGGPKDTQYFGPGTRLTVL.

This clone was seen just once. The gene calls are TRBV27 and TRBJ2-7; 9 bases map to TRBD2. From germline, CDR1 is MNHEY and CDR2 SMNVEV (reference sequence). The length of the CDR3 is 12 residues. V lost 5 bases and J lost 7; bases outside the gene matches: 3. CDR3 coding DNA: TGTGCCAGCAGTGGACTAGCGCGAGAGCAGTACTTC. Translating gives CASSGLAREQYF.

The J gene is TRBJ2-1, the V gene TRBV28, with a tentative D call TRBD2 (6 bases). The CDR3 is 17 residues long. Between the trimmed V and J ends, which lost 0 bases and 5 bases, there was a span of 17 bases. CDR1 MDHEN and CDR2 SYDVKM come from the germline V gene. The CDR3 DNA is TGTGCCAGCAGTTTATGGCCTCGACTAGTTTCCCACAATGAGCAGTTCTTC. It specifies CASSLWPRLVSHNEQFF.

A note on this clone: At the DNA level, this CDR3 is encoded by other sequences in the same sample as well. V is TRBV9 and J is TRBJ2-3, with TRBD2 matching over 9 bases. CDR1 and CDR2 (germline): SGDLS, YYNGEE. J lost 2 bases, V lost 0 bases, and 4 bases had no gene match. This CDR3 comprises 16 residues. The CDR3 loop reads CASSVGLAGVTDTQYF. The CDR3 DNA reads TGTGCCAGCAGCGTAGGGTTAGCGGGAGTCACAGATACGCAGTATTTT.

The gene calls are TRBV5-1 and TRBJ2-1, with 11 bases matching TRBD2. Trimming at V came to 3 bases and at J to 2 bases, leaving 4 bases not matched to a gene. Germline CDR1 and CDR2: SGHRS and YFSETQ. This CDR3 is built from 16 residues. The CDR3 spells CASSSYSGRAYNEQFF. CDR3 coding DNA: TGCGCCAGCAGCTCCTATAGCGGGAGGGCCTACAATGAGCAGTTCTTC.

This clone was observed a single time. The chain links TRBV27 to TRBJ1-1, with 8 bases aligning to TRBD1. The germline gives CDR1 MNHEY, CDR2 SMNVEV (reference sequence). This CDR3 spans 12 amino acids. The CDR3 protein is CATHTGGTEAFF. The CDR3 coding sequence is TGTGCTACCCACACAGGGGGCACTGAAGCTTTCTTT.

The CDR3 loop reads CASSRLAGMSTDTQYF. The CDR3 bases are TGTGCCAGCAGCCGACTAGCGGGAATGAGCACAGATACGCAGTATTTT. This rearrangement joins TRBV7-2 to TRBJ2-3; TRBD2 matches 11 bases. The V and J ends lost 5 bases and 0 bases, in that order; junction bases with no gene match: 4. The CDR3 is 16 residues long. Germline V gene sequence: CDR1 SGHTA, CDR2 FQGNSA.

The CDR3, as DNA: TGTGCCAGCAGCTTCGGACTGGGTGGAGGATACGAGCAGTACTTC. Encoded protein: CASSFGLGGGYEQYF. The chain is built from TRBV5-4 and TRBJ2-7; possibly TRBD2 for D (5 bases). Germline V gives CDR1 SGHNT, CDR2 YYREEE (reference sequence). V gave up 2 bases and J gave up 4 bases, with 16 bases separating them. CDR3 length: 15 amino acids.

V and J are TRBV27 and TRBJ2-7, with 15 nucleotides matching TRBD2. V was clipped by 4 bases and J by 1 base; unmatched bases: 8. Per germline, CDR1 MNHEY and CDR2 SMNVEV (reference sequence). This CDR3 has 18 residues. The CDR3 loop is CASSSRTSGRAVSYEQYF. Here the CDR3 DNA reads TGTGCCAGCAGTTCCCGGACTAGCGGGAGGGCCGTGTCCTACGAGCAGTACTTC.

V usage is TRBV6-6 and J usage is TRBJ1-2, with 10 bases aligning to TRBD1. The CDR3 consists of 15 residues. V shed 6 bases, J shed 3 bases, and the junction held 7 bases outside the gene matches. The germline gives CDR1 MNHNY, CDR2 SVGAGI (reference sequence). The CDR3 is CASSLRGQGDYGYTF. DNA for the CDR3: TGTGCCAGCAGCCTCCGTGGACAGGGGGACTATGGCTACACCTTC.

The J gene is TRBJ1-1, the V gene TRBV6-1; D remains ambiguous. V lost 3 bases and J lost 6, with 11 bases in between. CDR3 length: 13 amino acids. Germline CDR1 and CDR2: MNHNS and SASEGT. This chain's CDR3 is CASSEGERAEAFF. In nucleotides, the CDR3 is TGTGCCAGCAGTGAGGGAGAGCGAGCTGAAGCTTTCTTT.

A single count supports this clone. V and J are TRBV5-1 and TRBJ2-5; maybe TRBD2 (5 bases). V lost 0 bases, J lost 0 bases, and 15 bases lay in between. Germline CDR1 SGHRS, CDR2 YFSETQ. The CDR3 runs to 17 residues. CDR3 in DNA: TGCGCCAGCAGCTTGGCCGAAGGCGGGTGGTACCAAGAGACCCAGTACTTC. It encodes CASSLAEGGWYQETQYF.

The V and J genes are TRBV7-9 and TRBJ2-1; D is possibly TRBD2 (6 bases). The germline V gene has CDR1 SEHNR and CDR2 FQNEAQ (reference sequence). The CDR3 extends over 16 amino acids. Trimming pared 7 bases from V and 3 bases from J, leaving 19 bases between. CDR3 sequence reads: CASTSGGGVVYNEQFF. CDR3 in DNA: TGTGCCAGCACCTCCGGTGGCGGGGTGGTCTACAATGAGCAGTTCTTC. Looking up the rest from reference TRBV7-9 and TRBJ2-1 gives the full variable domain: DTGVSQNPRHKITKRGQNVTFRCDPISEHNRLYWYRQTLGQGPEFLTYFQNEAQLEKSRLLSDRFSAERPKGSFSTLEIQRTEQGDSAMYLCASTSGGGVVYNEQFFGPGTRLTVL.

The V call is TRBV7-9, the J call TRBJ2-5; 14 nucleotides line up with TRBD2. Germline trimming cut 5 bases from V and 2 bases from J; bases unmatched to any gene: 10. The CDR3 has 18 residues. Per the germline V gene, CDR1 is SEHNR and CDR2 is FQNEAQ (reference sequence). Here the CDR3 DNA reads TGTGCCAGCAGCCCCGGGACTAGCGGGGGCTCCCAGCAAGAGACCCAGTACTTC. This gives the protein CASSPGTSGGSQQETQYF.

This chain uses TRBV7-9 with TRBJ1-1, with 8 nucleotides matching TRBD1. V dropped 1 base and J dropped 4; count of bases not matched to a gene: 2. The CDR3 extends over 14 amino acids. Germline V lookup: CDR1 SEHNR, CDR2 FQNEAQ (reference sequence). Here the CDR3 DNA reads TGTGCCAGCAGCTTAGGACAGGGGTCCACTGAAGCTTTCTTT. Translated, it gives CASSLGQGSTEAFF.

In DNA form, the CDR3 reads TGTGCCACCAGCGGCCCGGGACAGGGGGCTGAAAAACTGTTTTTT. This translates into CATSGPGQGAEKLFF. The J gene is TRBJ1-4, the V gene TRBV15; 12 bases are a match to TRBD1. V lost 5 bases and J lost 7; bases outside the gene matches: 5. In germline, CDR1 is LNHNV, CDR2 YYDKDF (reference sequence). The CDR3 length is 15 residues. The variable domain in full, completed from reference TRBV15 and TRBJ1-4, reads DAMVIQNPRYQVTQFGKPVTLSCSQTLNHNVMYWYQQKSSQAPKLLFHYYDKDFNNEADTPDNFQSRRPNTSFCFLDIRSPGLGDTAMYLCATSGPGQGAEKLFFGSGTQLSVL.

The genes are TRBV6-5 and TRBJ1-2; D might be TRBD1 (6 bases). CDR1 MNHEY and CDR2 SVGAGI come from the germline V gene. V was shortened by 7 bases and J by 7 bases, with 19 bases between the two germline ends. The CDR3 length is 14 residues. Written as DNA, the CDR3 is TGTGCCAGCACCGAAAACCGGGGGGCGGGTGGCTACACCTTC. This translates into CASTENRGAGGYTF.

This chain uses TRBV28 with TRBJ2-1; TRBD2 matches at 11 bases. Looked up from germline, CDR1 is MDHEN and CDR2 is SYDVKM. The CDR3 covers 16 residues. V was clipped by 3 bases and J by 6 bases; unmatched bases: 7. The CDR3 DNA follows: TGTGCCAGCAGTTTGCCAGGGACTAGCGGATTCAATGAGCAGTTCTTC. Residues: CASSLPGTSGFNEQFF.

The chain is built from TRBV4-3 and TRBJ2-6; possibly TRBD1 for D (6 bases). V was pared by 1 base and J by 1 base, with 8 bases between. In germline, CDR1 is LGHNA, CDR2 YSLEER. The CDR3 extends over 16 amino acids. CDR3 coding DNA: TGCGCCAGCAGCCAAGCAGGGGTATCTGGGGCCAACGTCCTGACTTTC. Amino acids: CASSQAGVSGANVLTF.

This CDR3 is CASSLSSGNSYEQYF. As DNA, the CDR3 is TGTGCCAGCAGCTTGTCTAGCGGGAACTCCTACGAGCAGTACTTC. The genes are TRBV5-4 and TRBJ2-7, with 9 bases matching TRBD2. From germline, CDR1 is SGHNT and CDR2 YYREEE (reference sequence). The CDR3 is 15 residues long. J lost 0 bases, V lost 1 base, and 2 bases had no gene match.

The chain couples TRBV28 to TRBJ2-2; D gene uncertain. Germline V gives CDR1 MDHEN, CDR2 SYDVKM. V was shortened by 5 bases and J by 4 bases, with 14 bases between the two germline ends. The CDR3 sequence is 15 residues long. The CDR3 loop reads CASSPRPRGTGELFF. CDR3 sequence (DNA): TGTGCCAGCAGTCCGCGTCCGAGAGGCACCGGGGAGCTGTTTTTT.